This T cell receptor beta chain was obtained from a study of Graves' ophthalmopathy and Graves' hyperthyroidism. Overall study context: Peripheral blood was gathered at first diagnosis, ahead of any treatment whatsoever.

Study-level results: Ophthalmopathy progression prediction by the model yielded a sensitivity of about 68% and a specificity of 72.22%.

Germline loops: CDR1 GTSNPN, CDR2 SVGIG (reference sequence). The ends were cut back, 3 bases at V and 3 bases at J, with 11 bases in the middle. The CDR3 has 13 residues. Pregnant or lactating patients and those with other autoimmune diseases or uncontrolled infections were excluded. TCR beta CDR3 amplification used RNA transcripts. Scientists carried out first-round RT-PCR using HTBI primers and then a second-round multiplex PCR. TCRdb re-derived calls from the multiplex PCR reads in MiXCR, one entry per CDR3 protein. The sample has roughly 610,000 distinct CDR3 sequences; approximately 21% are singletons. This clonotype was recorded at least ten times. Its target is not known.

Input material: peripheral blood. This clonotype was sampled from a young woman with stable Graves' hyperthyroidism. Some clones in this sample may be carry-over from other donors' samples. This chain connects TRBV30 to TRBJ1-2, with TRBD1 as a possible D gene (5 bases). CDR3: CAWREVTDYGYTF. CDR3 DNA: TGTGCCTGGAGGGAAGTGACAGACTATGGCTACACCTTC.